A selection of T cell receptor beta chains follows, all from one sample in a study of CD8 T cells in Susac syndrome. TCRdb re-derived calls from the immunoSEQ multiplex PCR reads in MiXCR, one entry per CDR3 protein. The sample has around 180,000 distinct CDR3 sequences, roughly 94% seen once. Input material: CD4+ T cells from PBMCs. All receptors come from a human donor with Susac syndrome. Each CDR3 is given with its conserved first and last residue. The D gene is left open where the match is weak. Clone size is stated in some rows and not others, as once, few, many or a class when expanded.

>TRBJ2-3|14|-|TRBD2|TRBV29-1
TGCAGCGGAACTAGCGGGGGGGCCCAAGATACGCAGTATTTT
CSGTSGGAQDTQYF
>TRBJ1-5|15|-|-|TRBV12-3/TRBV12-4
TGTGCCAGCAGTTTAGGGGGAAATAGCAATCAGCCCCAGCATTTT
CASSLGGNSNQPQHF
>TRBJ2-5|17|-|-|TRBV14
TGTGCCAGCAGCCAAGATCTAAGAAGGGATTACCAAGAGACCCAGTACTTC
CASSQDLRRDYQETQYF
>TRBJ1-2|15|-|TRBD1|TRBV7-2
TGTGCCAGCAGCTTATTATCTGGGACAGGGGTAGGCTACACCTTC
CASSLLSGTGVGYTF
>TRBJ2-2|13|once|-|TRBV7-3
TGTGCCAGCAGCTCCCGGGACTCCGGGGAGCTGTTTTTT
CASSSRDSGELFF
>TRBJ1-5|14|-|-|TRBV6-6
TGTGCCAGCAGTTACTCGGGGGCGAGCCAGCCCCAGCATTTT
CASSYSGASQPQHF
>TRBJ2-3|11|-|-|TRBV20-1
TGCAGTCCAGTGGACGCAGATACGCAGTATTTT
CSPVDADTQYF
>TRBJ2-5|13|-|-|TRBV6-2/TRBV6-3
TGTGCCAGCAGGAGAGGCGGCCAAGAGACCCAGTACTTC
CASRRGGQETQYF
>TRBJ2-4|15|-|-|TRBV5-1
TGCGCCAGCAGCTTGGATTTATTAGACAAAAACATTCAGTACTTC
CASSLDLLDKNIQYF
>TRBJ1-1|12|-|-|TRBV30
TGTGCCTGGATCAGGCGGAACACTGAAGCTTTCTTT
CAWIRRNTEAFF
>TRBJ1-6|15|-|-|TRBV5-8
TGTGCCAGCAGTATTAGGGGTATAGATAATTCACCCCTCCACTTT
CASSIRGIDNSPLHF
>TRBJ2-5|14|-|-|TRBV7-2
TGTGCCAGCAGCCCAAGACCTAGTCGAGAGACCCAGTACTTC
CASSPRPSRETQYF
>TRBJ2-3|15|-|-|TRBV27
TGTGCCAGCAGTTTATGGGGCAGGGGCACAGATACGCAGTATTTT
CASSLWGRGTDTQYF
>TRBJ2-7|15|-|-|TRBV9
TGTGCCAGCAGCGTAGGTGACAGTTATTCCTACGAGCAGTACTTC
CASSVGDSYSYEQYF
>TRBJ2-5|19|-|TRBD2|TRBV7-9
TGTGCCAGCAGCGCCGCGCCGGGACTAGCGGGGGGCACAGGAGAGACCCAGTACTTC
CASSAAPGLAGGTGETQYF
>TRBJ1-2|15|-|TRBD1|TRBV5-4
TGTGCCAGCAAATCTGACAGGGCCGTCGGCTATGGCTACACCTTC
CASKSDRAVGYGYTF
>TRBJ1-1|15|-|-|TRBV29-1
TGCAGCGTTGATCCCGGGACACACATGAACACTGAAGCTTTCTTT
CSVDPGTHMNTEAFF
>TRBJ2-7|15|-|-|TRBV5-4
TGTGCCAGCAGCCCCCGGAGCACTTTAACCTACGAGCAGTACTTC
CASSPRSTLTYEQYF
>TRBJ2-5|14|-|-|TRBV20-1
TGCAGTGCTAGAGAGGACAGAAAGGGGGAGACCCAGTACTTC
CSAREDRKGETQYF
>TRBJ1-5|13|-|-|TRBV10-3
TGTGCCACTTCGGACGGCTTCGGGCAGCCCCAGCATTTT
CATSDGFGQPQHF
>TRBJ2-5|17|-|TRBD2|TRBV7-2
TGTGCCAGCAGCTCTCGGACTAGCGGGGTAATGGGAGAGACCCAGTACTTC
CASSSRTSGVMGETQYF
>TRBJ2-2|16|-|TRBD2|TRBV20-1
TGCAGTGCGGCTAGACTAGCGGGGGGGCACACCGGGGAGCTGTTTTTT
CSAARLAGGHTGELFF
>TRBJ1-2|13|-|-|TRBV15
TGTGCCACCAGCGGCCAGAAGGGTCATGGCTACACCTTC
CATSGQKGHGYTF
>TRBJ2-7|14|few|TRBD2|TRBV7-8
TGTGCCAGCAGCTTGACTAGCGGGGCTTACGAGCAGTACTTC
CASSLTSGAYEQYF
>TRBJ1-1|14|-|TRBD1|TRBV20-1
TGCAGTGCTAGAGATCGAGACAGGGGCACTGAAGCTTTCTTT
CSARDRDRGTEAFF
>TRBJ1-5|15|-|-|TRBV5-1
TGCGCCAGCAGCCCCTTGGGAGGAGAGGCTCAGCCCCAGCATTTT
CASSPLGGEAQPQHF
>TRBJ2-7|15|-|-|TRBV12-3/TRBV12-4
TGTGCCAGCAGTTTAGGGCCGGATTCCTCCTACGAGCAGTACTTC
CASSLGPDSSYEQYF
>TRBJ1-2|14|-|-|TRBV12-3/TRBV12-4
TGTGCCAGCAGTCCCCAAAGGGAAAACTATGGCTACACCTTC
CASSPQRENYGYTF
>TRBJ2-1|16|-|-|TRBV4-2
TGTGCCAGCAGCCAAGTCGAGTGGAGCTCCTACAATGAGCAGTTCTTC
CASSQVEWSSYNEQFF
>TRBJ1-6|15|-|TRBD1|TRBV15
TGTGCCACCAGTCCTCGGACAGGGGACAATTCACCCCTCCACTTT
CATSPRTGDNSPLHF
>TRBJ2-1|16|-|-|TRBV21-1
TGTGCCAGCAGCAAACACGGTGAAGGCTCCTACAATGAGCAGTTCTTC
CASSKHGEGSYNEQFF
>TRBJ2-5|14|-|-|TRBV6-5
TGTGCCAGCAGTCTGGACAGTTCTGGAGAGACCCAGTACTTC
CASSLDSSGETQYF
>TRBJ1-2|11|-|TRBD1|TRBV12-3/TRBV12-4
TGTGCCAGCAGCCACAGGGGCGGCTACACCTTC
CASSHRGGYTF
>TRBJ1-1|15|-|-|TRBV4-2
TGTGCCAGCAGCCAGAACCGGGGCCAGAACACTGAAGCTTTCTTT
CASSQNRGQNTEAFF
>TRBJ1-2|13|-|-|TRBV5-4
TGTGCCAGCAGCGTCGAGCAAAACTATGGCTACACCTTC
CASSVEQNYGYTF
>TRBJ1-1|14|-|TRBD1|TRBV7-3
TGTGCCAGCAGCTCAGACCAGGGGGGAACTGAAGCTTTCTTT
CASSSDQGGTEAFF
>TRBJ1-5|19|-|-|TRBV6-2/TRBV6-3
TGTGCCAGCAGTTCTGACCGGTCCATTCAGGGGAAAAGCAATCAGCCCCAGCATTTT
CASSSDRSIQGKSNQPQHF
>TRBJ1-1|15|-|-|TRBV7-8
TGTGCCAGCAGCATCATGGGGCAAGTCGGAACTGAAGCTTTCTTT
CASSIMGQVGTEAFF
>TRBJ1-2|13|-|-|TRBV21-1
TGTGCCAGCAGCAGGTCCTCATCGAGGGGCTACACCTTC
CASSRSSSRGYTF
>TRBJ1-5|17|-|-|TRBV5-6
TGTGCCAGCAGCTTGAGAATGGGGGCGGGGGCCAATCAGCCCCAGCATTTT
CASSLRMGAGANQPQHF
>TRBJ1-2|14|-|-|TRBV12-3/TRBV12-4
TGTGCCAGCAGCCGTTCGGGGGACGTTAAAGGCTACACCTTC
CASSRSGDVKGYTF
>TRBJ2-1|16|-|TRBD2|TRBV11-2
TGTGCCAGCAGCTTATCGGGGGGGTTTGCCAAATCGGAGCAGTTCTTC
CASSLSGGFAKSEQFF
>TRBJ2-7|14|once|-|TRBV7-9
TGTGCCAGCATCTCCGGGGGCCAACACTACGAGCAGTACTTC
CASISGGQHYEQYF
>TRBJ2-2|15|-|TRBD2|TRBV30
TGTGCCTGGAGTCGGACTAGCCTAAACACCGGGGAGCTGTTTTTT
CAWSRTSLNTGELFF
>TRBJ2-1|16|-|TRBD1|TRBV15
TGTGCCACCAGCAGCCCACCACGGGACAGTTACAATGAGCAGTTCTTC
CATSSPPRDSYNEQFF
>TRBJ1-1|14|-|-|TRBV29-1
TGCAGCGCAAGGGGGGCGCTACGGTACACTGAAGCTTTCTTT
CSARGALRYTEAFF
>TRBJ2-7|13|few|-|TRBV6-5
TGTGCCACCGGCCAGGGTTCTTCCTACGAGCAGTACTTC
CATGQGSSYEQYF
>TRBJ2-1|15|once|-|TRBV24-1
TGTGCCACTCGAGACGGGACATGCTCCTACAATGAGCAGTTCTTC
CATRDGTCSYNEQFF
>TRBJ2-3|15|-|TRBD1|TRBV12-3/TRBV12-4
TGTGCCAGCAGTCCGGACAGGGCCTACACAGATACGCAGTATTTT
CASSPDRAYTDTQYF
>TRBJ2-3|16|once|TRBD2|TRBV20-1
TGCAGTGCTACCGGGACTAGCGGGCTCAGCACAGATACGCAGTATTTT
CSATGTSGLSTDTQYF
>TRBJ2-2|15|-|TRBD1|TRBV29-1
TGCAGCGTTGAAGGTGGGACAGGGCAATCCGGGGAGCTGTTTTTT
CSVEGGTGQSGELFF